The rows below give T cell receptor beta chains drawn from one sample of a study of regulatory T cells in long-lasting Graves disease. TCRdb processed the multiplex PCR reads anew with MiXCR; each CDR3 protein has one entry. The data show fewer than 400,000 distinct CDR3 sequences, over 15% seen once. The sample was peripheral blood mononuclear cells (PBMCs), taken at new diagnosis, from a patient treated with antithyroid drugs. These receptors all stem from a female donor with Graves disease. The CDR3 runs from the conserved cysteine through the conserved F or W. The order of the fields is D gene, clone size, J gene, V gene, CDR3 protein, CDR3 DNA. A D gene is named only where the DNA matches it firmly. Clone size is given for some rows only: seen once, a few or many times, or a class if the clone is expanded.

TRBD2	many	TRBJ2-7	TRBV25-1	CASSDLAGTVPYEQYF	TGTGCCAGCAGTGATCTAGCGGGAACTGTACCCTACGAGCAGTACTTC
NA	NA	TRBJ2-7	TRBV20-1	CSARSPTSLRFEQYF	TGCAGTGCTAGATCCCCTACTAGCCTGCGCTTCGAGCAGTACTTC
TRBD2	NA	TRBJ2-3	TRBV12-3/TRBV12-4	CASRASGIPSTDTQYF	TGTGCCAGCAGGGCTAGCGGGATTCCTAGCACAGATACGCAGTATTTT
NA	NA	TRBJ1-2	TRBV10-3	CAISESGEGNGYTF	TGTGCCATCAGTGAGTCGGGTGAAGGGAATGGCTACACCTTC
TRBD2	many	TRBJ2-3	TRBV7-3	CASSPSGIGADTQYF	TGTGCCAGCAGCCCTAGCGGGATTGGCGCAGATACGCAGTATTTT
NA	few	TRBJ2-5	TRBV5-6	CASSGRLDRTETQYF	TGTGCCAGCAGCGGCCGACTAGATCGTACAGAGACCCAGTACTTC
NA	many	TRBJ1-5	TRBV9	CASGAGPSNQPQHF	TGTGCCAGCGGTGCCGGACCGAGCAATCAGCCCCAGCATTTT
TRBD2	NA	TRBJ2-1	TRBV18	CASSPPSGSGRIENEQFF	TGTGCCAGCTCACCTCCTAGCGGGAGTGGGAGGATCGAGAATGAGCAGTTCTTC
TRBD2	many	TRBJ2-7	TRBV12-3/TRBV12-4	CASSPTSVSEQYF	TGTGCCAGCAGTCCGACTAGCGTCAGCGAGCAGTACTTC
TRBD2	many	TRBJ2-1	TRBV19	CASSDRLAAANEQFF	TGTGCCAGTAGTGATCGACTAGCGGCTGCTAATGAGCAGTTCTTC
NA	many	TRBJ1-5	TRBV28	CASSLGGNNQPQHF	TGTGCCAGCAGTTTAGGAGGGAATAACCAGCCCCAGCATTTT
NA	many	TRBJ2-7	TRBV28	CASTLASSYEQYF	TGTGCCAGCACCCTAGCGAGCTCCTACGAGCAGTACTTC
NA	many	TRBJ1-1	TRBV3-1	CASKRHDSIRGTEAFF	TGTGCCAGCAAACGTCACGACTCCATCAGGGGCACTGAAGCTTTCTTT
TRBD2	many	TRBJ2-1	TRBV9	CASSQDPGTRGNVGQFF	TGTGCCAGCAGCCAAGACCCGGGGACTAGGGGGAATGTGGGGCAGTTCTTC
TRBD1	NA	TRBJ1-1	TRBV28	CASSDRGRSTEAFF	TGTGCCAGCAGCGACAGGGGGCGGAGCACTGAAGCTTTCTTT
NA	many	TRBJ1-2	TRBV29-1	CSVGLAAGEVRRGYTF	TGCAGCGTTGGCCTCGCCGCAGGGGAGGTTCGTCGAGGCTACACCTTC
TRBD2	NA	TRBJ2-1	TRBV5-1	CASSEETSGIYNEQFF	TGCGCCAGCAGCGAAGAAACTAGCGGGATCTACAATGAGCAGTTCTTC
TRBD1	few	TRBJ1-1	TRBV19	CASSWTGPDVSGTEAFF	TGTGCCAGTAGTTGGACAGGTCCTGATGTGAGCGGCACTGAAGCTTTCTTT
NA	NA	TRBJ1-1	TRBV7-9	CASGLQGTEAFF	TGTGCCAGCGGTCTCCAGGGCACTGAAGCTTTCTTT
NA	many	TRBJ1-5	TRBV27	CASRASTTGYNQPQHF	TGTGCCAGCAGAGCCTCTACGACCGGCTACAATCAGCCCCAGCATTTT
NA	NA	TRBJ1-2	TRBV6-5	CASSYSDTRGYTF	TGTGCCAGCAGTTACTCGGACACAAGGGGCTACACCTTC
NA	NA	TRBJ1-5	TRBV6-2/TRBV6-3	CASSYSMYQPQHF	TGTGCCAGCAGTTACTCGATGTATCAGCCCCAGCATTTT
TRBD2	many	TRBJ2-7	TRBV20-1	CSARPRTSGSYEQYF	TGCAGTGCTAGGCCCCGGACTAGCGGGAGTTACGAGCAGTACTTC
TRBD2	few	TRBJ2-4	TRBV29-1	CSGILAGLANIQYF	TGCAGCGGAATCTTAGCGGGCTTAGCAAACATTCAGTACTTC
NA	many	TRBJ1-4	TRBV3-1	CASSSKGSTNEKLFF	TGTGCCAGCAGCTCTAAGGGGTCCACTAATGAAAAACTGTTTTTT